One and the same sample provided the 30 T cell receptor beta chains below, sequenced in a study of CD8 T cells in Susac syndrome. RNA, at about 0.45 to 1 ug, was reverse transcribed with random hexamers. TCRdb passed the immunoSEQ multiplex PCR reads through MiXCR, listing each CDR3 protein once. In the table there are about 440,000 distinct CDR3 sequences, 85% of which are singletons. Sequenced: CD8+ T cells from PBMCs. The receptors stem from a human donor with multiple sclerosis.

The V call is TRBV2, the J call TRBJ1-5; D uncertain. CDR3 size: 14 residues. From germline, CDR1 is SNHLY and CDR2 FYNNEI. With 5 bases removed from V and 4 bases from J, the gap between germline ends came to 12 bases. The CDR3 DNA sequence: TGTGCCAGCAGTCCGGGATTCCAAAATCAGCCCCAGCATTTT. Protein product: CASSPGFQNQPQHF.

The gene calls are TRBV27 and TRBJ2-1; D uncertain. The germline V gene has CDR1 MNHEY and CDR2 SMNVEV (reference sequence). V was trimmed by 0 bases and J by 7 bases, leaving 13 bases between them. This CDR3 contains 15 residues. For the CDR3, the DNA is TGTGCCAGCAGTTTATCTAGGGCGCTATTGAATGAGCAGTTCTTC. Its protein product is CASSLSRALLNEQFF.

This chain joins TRBV6-1 and TRBJ2-6, with D possibly being TRBD2 (5 bases). With 8 bases removed from V and 0 bases from J, the gap between germline ends came to 20 bases. This CDR3 spans 18 amino acids. Germline V gene data show CDR1 as MNHNS and CDR2 as SASEGT. CDR3 protein: CASVPGGQANSGANVLTF. Written as DNA, the CDR3 is TGTGCCAGCGTCCCGGGCGGGCAGGCTAACTCTGGGGCCAACGTCCTGACTTTC.

This clonotype has just a few counts. The chain is built from TRBV6-5 and TRBJ1-1; D is perhaps TRBD1 (5 bases). V was clipped by 5 bases and J by 2 bases, with 12 bases between them. Germline lookup yields CDR1 MNHEY and CDR2 SVGAGI. The CDR3 length is 14 residues. For the CDR3, the DNA is TGTGCCAGCAGTCAAGGGGCCCTTAACACTGAAGCTTTCTTT. This encodes CASSQGALNTEAFF.

V gene TRBV29-1 combines with J gene TRBJ2-1, with 9 bases fitting TRBD2. Per germline, CDR1 SQVTM and CDR2 ANQGSEA. The V and J ends lost 6 bases and 4 bases, in that order; junction bases with no gene match: 7. This CDR3 region has 14 residues. Here the CDR3 DNA reads TGCAGCGTCCCGGGCGGGAGGGGTTACAATGAGCAGTTCTTC. Translation gives CSVPGGRGYNEQFF.

This clonotype was seen only once. The chain has TRBV12-5 and TRBJ1-1; D not certain. Germline V gives CDR1 LGHNT, CDR2 FRNRAP. The V and J ends lost 6 bases and 11 bases respectively, with 13 bases between them. The CDR3 loop spans 11 amino acids. CDR3 protein: CASGDRGSAFF. CDR3 DNA: TGTGCTAGTGGGGATCGGGGTAGCGCTTTCTTT.

This clonotype was counted a single time. This chain links TRBV28 with TRBJ2-2; D remains unclear. CDR3 length equals 16 residues. Deletions cut 8 bases from V and 2 bases from J, with 18 bases between. Germline CDR1 and CDR2: MDHEN and SYDVKM. The CDR3 DNA follows: TGTGCCAGCTTAACGGCTCGCCAGGAAAACACCGGGGAGCTGTTTTTT. Protein sequence: CASLTARQENTGELFF.

The rearrangement joins TRBV19 to TRBJ1-1; tentative D call: TRBD1 (6 bases). V was pared by 4 bases and J by 8 bases, with 23 bases between. This CDR3 comprises 16 residues. The V gene's germline CDR1 is LNHDA and CDR2 SQIVND (reference sequence). CDR3 in amino acids: CASSSPGANIGSEAFF. CDR3 DNA sequence: TGTGCCAGTAGTAGCCCAGGGGCCAACATAGGCTCCGAAGCTTTCTTT.

In this sample, this clonotype turned up once. The chain has TRBV2 and TRBJ2-7; 8 bases fit TRBD1. V dropped 3 bases and J dropped 5; count of bases not matched to a gene: 12. Germline loops: CDR1 SNHLY, CDR2 FYNNEI. The length of the CDR3 is 16 residues. As DNA, the CDR3 is TGTGCCAGCAGTGACCCTCTGGACAGGGAGGATGACGAGCAGTACTTC. This codes for CASSDPLDREDDEQYF.

This clonotype appeared a single time. The chain joins TRBV28 to TRBJ2-1; 15 bases agree with TRBD2. The V and J ends lost 5 bases and 8 bases, in that order; junction bases with no gene match: 19. The CDR3 covers 20 residues. Germline V gene sequence: CDR1 MDHEN, CDR2 SYDVKM. CDR3 residues: CASSPLRGTSGRFRTDEQFF. CDR3 DNA sequence: TGTGCCAGCAGTCCATTACGGGGGACTAGCGGGAGGTTTAGAACGGATGAGCAGTTCTTC.

This chain uses TRBV6-1 with TRBJ2-7, with D possibly matching TRBD2 (5 bases). With 6 bases removed from V and 6 bases from J, the gap between germline ends came to 9 bases. This CDR3 spans 11 amino acids. Germline CDR1 reads MNHNS; CDR2 reads SASEGT. CDR3 protein: CASRREFEQYF. For the CDR3, the DNA is TGTGCCAGCAGAAGGGAGTTCGAGCAGTACTTC.

The chain has TRBV30 and TRBJ2-7; D remains ambiguous. Germline assignment: CDR1 GTSNPN and CDR2 SVGIG (reference sequence). V was pared by 1 base and J by 9 bases, with 10 bases between. This CDR3 comprises 11 residues. CDR3 residues: CAWSEAVAQYF. In DNA, the CDR3 is TGTGCCTGGAGTGAGGCGGTCGCGCAGTACTTC.

The genes are TRBV4-1 and TRBJ1-6, with 9 bases that match TRBD1. This CDR3 contains 15 residues. The germline gives CDR1 MGHRA, CDR2 YSYEKL. After removal of 1 base from V and 9 bases from J, the junction contained 4 bases not matched to a gene. The CDR3 DNA is TGCGCCAGCAGCCAAGTTTTGGGACAGGGTTCACCCCTCCACTTT. This translates into CASSQVLGQGSPLHF.

This rearrangement joins TRBV19 to TRBJ2-1; D is ambiguous. The CDR3 is 16 amino acids. V was trimmed by 3 bases and J by 1 base, leaving 13 bases between them. Germline assignment: CDR1 LNHDA and CDR2 SQIVND (reference sequence). CDR3 sequence (DNA): TGTGCCAGTAGTATTAGCAGGTTTTCGTCCTACAATGAGCAGTTCTTC. Translation gives CASSISRFSSYNEQFF.

This clonotype was counted a single time. The chain recombines TRBV4-1 with TRBJ2-7; D is unresolved. Germline V gene data show CDR1 as MGHRA and CDR2 as YSYEKL. The CDR3 covers 14 residues. V lost 1 base and J 5 bases, leaving 12 bases between the germline ends. In nucleotides, the CDR3 is TGCGCCAGCAGCCAAGTTGGTGCTGTCGACGAGCAGTACTTC. Translating gives CASSQVGAVDEQYF.

This chain links TRBV20-1 with TRBJ2-5; 9 bases are a match to TRBD1. The CDR3 is 15 amino acids. From germline, CDR1 is DFQATT and CDR2 SNEGSKA (reference sequence). V gave up 3 bases and J gave up 5 bases; unmatched junction bases: 10. CDR3 sequence (DNA): TGCAGTGCTAGCCTGACAACAGGGGGCAAGGAGACCCAGTACTTC. Translation gives CSASLTTGGKETQYF.

The chain carries TRBV7-3 and TRBJ1-1, with TRBD1 matching 7 bases. Germline values: CDR1 SGHTA, CDR2 FQGTGA. V lost 0 bases and J lost 6; bases outside the gene matches: 4. The CDR3 has 14 amino acids. The CDR3 sequence is CASSLTGTASEAFF. In nucleotides, the CDR3 is TGTGCCAGCAGCTTAACCGGGACAGCATCTGAAGCTTTCTTT.

V is TRBV4-1 and J is TRBJ2-3; TRBD2 aligns across 8 bases. Germline V gives CDR1 MGHRA, CDR2 YSYEKL. V dropped 0 bases and J dropped 6; count of bases not matched to a gene: 11. CDR3 length equals 17 residues. The CDR3 here is CASSQDEGAGVMDTQYF. The DNA for the CDR3 is TGCGCCAGCAGCCAAGATGAGGGAGCGGGGGTAATGGATACGCAGTATTTT.

V and J are TRBV27 and TRBJ2-1; TRBD2 matches at 7 bases. The germline gives CDR1 MNHEY, CDR2 SMNVEV (reference sequence). With V trimmed by 6 bases and J by 0 bases, 5 bases remained unmatched. The CDR3 has 15 residues. In DNA form, the CDR3 reads TGTGCCAGCAGGCAAGCGGGGAGCTCCTACAATGAGCAGTTCTTC. This gives the protein CASRQAGSSYNEQFF.

This clonotype was recorded only once. The V and J genes are TRBV3-1 and TRBJ2-7; TRBD2 matches 8 bases. CDR1 LGHDT and CDR2 YNNKEL come from the germline V gene (reference sequence). This CDR3 has 18 residues. Germline trimming cut 0 bases from V and 1 base from J; bases unmatched to any gene: 11. The CDR3 here is CASSQEAGLAFRSYEQYF. CDR3 sequence (DNA): TGTGCCAGCAGCCAAGAAGCCGGACTAGCTTTTCGGTCCTACGAGCAGTACTTC.

The DNA of the CDR3 is TGTGCCAGCAGCTTAGGGTTGTCAGGGGGAAGGTACGAGCAGTACTTC. This gives the protein CASSLGLSGGRYEQYF. J is TRBJ2-7 and V is TRBV7-8, with 7 bases matching TRBD1. The CDR3 is 16 residues long. Germline assignment: CDR1 SGHVS and CDR2 FQNEAQ. Losses at the gene ends were 1 base for V and 4 bases for J; bases not matched to a gene: 10.

V usage is TRBV7-9 and J usage is TRBJ2-7; 9 bases fit TRBD1. The CDR3 is 15 amino acids. Germline lookup yields CDR1 SEHNR and CDR2 FQNEAQ (reference sequence). Trimming removed 6 bases from V and 3 bases from J; junction bases left unmatched: 9. The CDR3 loop is CASSSRTGEVYEQYF. The CDR3 region has the DNA TGTGCCAGCAGTTCCCGGACAGGGGAAGTCTACGAGCAGTACTTC.

The chain has TRBV7-9 and TRBJ1-1, with 7 positions matching TRBD1. There are 14 residues in the CDR3. CDR1 is SEHNR, CDR2 FQNEAQ, per germline (reference sequence). V gave up 6 bases and J gave up 3 bases; unmatched junction bases: 7. CDR3 bases: TGTGCCAGCAGGAAAGGACAGGAGGACACTGAAGCTTTCTTT. Its translation is CASRKGQEDTEAFF.

This chain uses TRBV15 with TRBJ2-2; D uncertain. This CDR3 is built from 14 residues. Trimming pared 5 bases from V and 4 bases from J, leaving 11 bases between. The germline V gene has CDR1 LNHNV and CDR2 YYDKDF (reference sequence). CDR3 sequence (DNA): TGTGCCACCAGCCTCGGCGGATCCACCGGGGAGCTGTTTTTT. Its protein product is CATSLGGSTGELFF.

This clonotype was observed a handful of times. The rearrangement uses TRBV6-5 and TRBJ2-3; D might be TRBD1 (6 bases). Between the trimmed V and J ends, which lost 5 bases and 4 bases, there was a span of 13 bases. The germline V gene has CDR1 MNHEY and CDR2 SVGAGI. The CDR3 loop spans 14 amino acids. CDR3 coding DNA: TGTGCCAGCAGTGACTACGAGGGGGCAGATACGCAGTATTTT. Translation: CASSDYEGADTQYF.

This clonotype appeared once. J is TRBJ2-7 and V is TRBV6-1; tentative D call: TRBD1 (6 bases). This CDR3 is 16 amino acids long. Per the germline V gene, CDR1 is MNHNS and CDR2 is SASEGT. The V and J ends lost 6 bases and 3 bases respectively, with 21 bases between them. This CDR3 reads CASSENAWGLHYEQYF. CDR3 nucleotides: TGTGCCAGCAGCGAAAATGCCTGGGGGCTACACTACGAGCAGTACTTC.

The chain uses TRBV2 and TRBJ2-5, with 11 bases matching TRBD2. CDR1 SNHLY and CDR2 FYNNEI come from the germline V gene. The V and J ends lost 5 bases and 3 bases, in that order; junction bases with no gene match: 5. The CDR3 is 15 amino acids. The CDR3 region is CASSRGTSGKETQYF. The CDR3 nucleotides are TGTGCCAGCAGTCGCGGGACTAGCGGAAAAGAGACCCAGTACTTC. The full variable domain, with the rest looked up from reference TRBV2 and TRBJ2-5, is EPEVTQTPSHQVTQMGQEVILRCVPISNHLYFYWYRQILGQKVEFLVSFYNNEISEKSEIFDDQFSVERPDGSNFTLKIRSTKLEDSAMYFCASSRGTSGKETQYFGPGTRLLVL.

The chain combines TRBV30 with TRBJ1-2, with a possible D match to TRBD1 (5 bases). The CDR3 is 11 amino acids. Germline V gene sequence: CDR1 GTSNPN, CDR2 SVGIG (reference sequence). V lost 5 bases and J 6 bases, leaving 10 bases between the germline ends. The CDR3 sequence: CAWEDSHGYTF. In DNA, the CDR3 is TGTGCCTGGGAAGACAGCCATGGCTACACCTTC. The full variable domain, with the rest looked up from reference TRBV30 and TRBJ1-2, is SQTIHQWPATLVQPVGSPLSLECTVEGTSNPNLYWYRQAAGRGLQLLFYSVGIGQISSEVPQNLSASRPQDRQFILSSKKLLLSDSGFYLCAWEDSHGYTFGSGTRLTVV.

The rearrangement uses TRBV28 and TRBJ1-3; D gene unclear. V was clipped by 6 bases and J by 2 bases, with 26 bases between them. The CDR3 contains 19 residues. The germline gives CDR1 MDHEN, CDR2 SYDVKM. The CDR3 nucleotides read TGTGCCAGCAGACACCCCTACCCGGCGGAGGGAAGTCCTGGAAACACCATATATTTT. This sequence encodes CASRHPYPAEGSPGNTIYF.

J is TRBJ1-1 and V is TRBV30; TRBD1 aligns across 7 bases. The CDR3 totals 13 residues. Germline CDR1 and CDR2: GTSNPN and SVGIG (reference sequence). Trimming took 5 bases from V and 5 from J; bases not matched to a gene: 8. Here the CDR3 reads CAWETGSWTEAFF. CDR3 nucleotide sequence: TGTGCCTGGGAGACAGGGTCGTGGACTGAAGCTTTCTTT.